The clone carrying this T cell receptor (beta chain) was seen at least ten times. As yet, its antigen is unknown. In TCRdb, the 5' RACE reads were re-called with MiXCR into one record per CDR3 protein. The sample includes around 310,000 distinct CDR3 sequences, approximately 3.9% seen only once; the top ten take more than 20%. This sample was included in a study of T cells after yellow fever vaccination. Study in general: Fractions with few cells were prepared using SMART-Seq v4 Ultra Low Input. Study conclusions and caveats: Booster samples showed a return of most primary-vaccination clones (roughly 95% CD4, about 85% CD8). A faster peak, day 5 versus 15, was reached by the weaker secondary response. Abundant clonotypes (contaminants from the bulk population) could be present in FACS-sorted repertoires.

The germline gives CDR1 SGHDT, CDR2 YYEEEE. CDR3 length equals 11 residues. Trimming removed 4 bases at V and 0 bases at J, with 1 base between. This sequence was found in a man younger than 35 who received the YFV17D yellow fever vaccine. Sequenced material: PBMCs, taken 5 days after the yellow fever booster vaccination. The V gene is TRBV5-6, the J gene TRBJ1-1; D not certain. The CDR3 sequence is CASSMNTEAFF. As DNA, the CDR3 is TGTGCCAGCAGCATGAACACTGAAGCTTTCTTT.